This TCR beta chain was retrieved from a study of blood T cells in healthy people across ages. Findings and caveats of the study: Per million T cells, TCR beta diversity dropped about linearly as age rose.

For this clonotype: Its target is not known.

The CDR3 sequence is 14 residues long. V lost 1 base and J 7 bases, leaving 11 bases between the germline ends. A second PCR, run for roughly 6 to 11 cycles, used a sample-barcoded 5' primer plus a J-beta primer mix. Each CDR3 protein is one row after TCRdb ran MiXCR on the 5' RACE reads. The table records roughly 1.9 million distinct CDR3 sequences, approximately 39% of them present only once. The sequenced sample consisted of blood. The receptor's source is a human donor in good health. The chain uses TRBV12-3 or TRBV12-4 and TRBJ2-1, with unresolved D. CDR3 DNA: TGTGCCAGCAGTTTAGTTGGCAGTACAAATGAGCAGTTCTTC. Residues: CASSLVGSTNEQFF.